A single sample is the source of the 10 T cell receptor beta chains below, sequenced in a study of shared clonotypes between healthy human individuals. The assay was immunoSEQ multiplex PCR, and TCRdb's table has in-frame clones only and misses some. Here the sample spans approximately 1.9 million clones, just under 95% being singletons. CD45RO-negative, CCR7-positively selected cells formed the naive CD8 fraction, excluding terminally differentiated effector memory CD45RA+ cells. Sequencing used naive CD8+ T cells from PBMCs. The receptors originated from a man aged 18 to 29 in good health. Some clones in this sample may be carry-over from other donors' samples.

This sequence joins TRBV7-6 and TRBJ2-3; 11 bases align to TRBD2. Germline trimming cut 5 bases from V and 0 bases from J; bases unmatched to any gene: 4. The CDR3 covers 16 residues. Germline assignment: CDR1 SGHVS and CDR2 FNYEAQ. CDR3 sequence: CASSPSGRSSTDTQYF. The DNA for the CDR3 is TGTGCCAGCAGCCCTAGCGGGAGGAGCAGCACAGATACGCAGTATTTT.

This clone was seen a single time. The chain couples TRBV7-3 to TRBJ2-6, with D uncertain. This CDR3 comprises 15 residues. Germline assignment: CDR1 SGHTA and CDR2 FQGTGA. The V and J ends lost 5 bases and 2 bases respectively, with 10 bases between them. The CDR3 here is CASSPSATGANVLTF. In nucleotides, the CDR3 is TGTGCCAGCAGCCCATCAGCGACTGGGGCCAACGTCCTGACTTTC. The entire variable domain, with the rest obtained from reference TRBV7-3 and TRBJ2-6, is as follows: GAGVSQTPSNKVTEKGKYVELRCDPISGHTALYWYRQSLGQGPEFLIYFQGTGAADDSGLPNDRFFAVRPEGSVSTLKIQRTERGDSAVYLCASSPSATGANVLTFGAGSRLTVL.

V and J are TRBV9 and TRBJ2-3, with TRBD2 as a possible D gene (6 bases). Germline values: CDR1 SGDLS, CDR2 YYNGEE. CDR3 length: 16 residues. With 0 bases removed from V and 5 bases from J, the gap between germline ends came to 16 bases. In DNA, the CDR3 is TGTGCCAGCAGCGTAGGACGGGAGCGAAGGGTAGATACGCAGTATTTT. Its protein is CASSVGRERRVDTQYF.

V is TRBV4-2 and J is TRBJ2-7; TRBD1 aligns across 7 bases. The trim removed 2 bases at V and 3 bases at J, leaving 7 bases unmatched. Germline V gene lookup returns CDR1 LGHNA and CDR2 YNFKEQ. The CDR3 sequence is 15 residues long. CDR3 region: CASSQSRGSNYEQYF. As DNA, the CDR3 is TGTGCCAGCAGCCAAAGCAGGGGGAGTAACTACGAGCAGTACTTC.

This chain uses TRBV7-9 with TRBJ2-1, with D tentatively TRBD1 (5 bases). Trimming cost V 1 base and J 5 bases, with 15 bases left between them. The CDR3 is 16 amino acids. Germline CDR1 SEHNR, CDR2 FQNEAQ (reference sequence). The CDR3 DNA is TGTGCCAGCAGCTTAGGGACACTGAAACTTGACAATGAGCAGTTCTTC. The encoded protein is CASSLGTLKLDNEQFF.

This clone was detected a few times. This rearrangement joins TRBV11-2 to TRBJ1-4; 9 nucleotides match TRBD1. The CDR3 covers 16 residues. Germline CDR1 is SGHAT and CDR2 is FQNNGV. J lost 8 bases, V lost 5 bases, and 12 bases had no gene match. The CDR3 region has the DNA TGTGCCAGCAGCGGAAGGGGGACAGGGCTTAGGGAAAAACTGTTTTTT. Protein sequence: CASSGRGTGLREKLFF.

With regard to this clone: The identical CDR3 is also encoded by other nucleotide sequences in the sample. The chain carries TRBV7-9 and TRBJ2-7; D may match TRBD1 or TRBD2 (5 bases each). CDR1 is SEHNR, CDR2 FQNEAQ, per germline (reference sequence). This CDR3 is 12 amino acids long. V was shortened by 4 bases and J by 6 bases, with 10 bases between the two germline ends. CDR3 sequence (DNA): TGTGCCAGCAGCTCGGGACCGGGCGAGCAGTACTTC. This gives the protein CASSSGPGEQYF.

The chain carries TRBV27 and TRBJ2-2; D is undetermined. CDR3 length equals 14 residues. Germline CDR1 MNHEY, CDR2 SMNVEV (reference sequence). The V end was cut by 7 bases, the J end by 0 bases, with 9 bases between. CDR3 sequence reads: CASTLESNTGELFF. The CDR3 bases are TGTGCCAGCACCTTGGAATCGAACACCGGGGAGCTGTTTTTT.

This chain uses TRBV4-1 with TRBJ2-7; D unresolved. V lost 1 base, J lost 2 bases, and 9 bases lay in between. Per the germline V gene, CDR1 is MGHRA and CDR2 is YSYEKL. This CDR3 spans 14 amino acids. CDR3 in DNA: TGCGCCAGCAGCCAAGGGTCGGTAGCCTACGAGCAGTACTTC. It encodes CASSQGSVAYEQYF.

The CDR3 DNA reads as TGTGCCAGCAGCTGGGAGACAGGGGGCTCCTACGAGCAGTACTTC. Translating gives CASSWETGGSYEQYF. The chain employs TRBV5-4 and TRBJ2-7; 9 nucleotides line up with TRBD1. The CDR3 runs 15 residues. The germline gives CDR1 SGHNT, CDR2 YYREEE (reference sequence). J gave up 0 bases and V 3 bases, and 4 bases lay outside the gene matches.